This TCR beta chain was found in a study of cytomegalovirus exposure and HLA in healthy donors. About the study: Drawn from HLA-typed donors, about 82 million unique TCRs were held in an early data release.

This CDR3 is built from 15 residues. Germline CDR1 and CDR2: MDHEN and SYDVKM. V was cut by 5 bases and J by 2 bases, with 15 bases left in between. The PCR used 60 Vbeta and 13 Jbeta primers. Repertoires were generated with immunoSEQ multiplex PCR, while TCRdb's copy carries only in-frame clones and drops some. Its table records about 130,000 clones. The TCR was taken from a man aged 25-40 years in good health and CMV-seronegative. Sequencing was carried out using PBMCs. This chain links TRBV28 with TRBJ1-1, with a weak D call TRBD1 (5 bases). The CDR3 here is CASSPSRQLNTEAFF. DNA for the CDR3: TGTGCCAGCAGTCCCTCCCGACAGCTTAACACTGAAGCTTTCTTT.